Listed below are T cell receptor beta chains from one sample, sequenced in a study of Graves' ophthalmopathy and Graves' hyperthyroidism. TCRdb fed the multiplex PCR reads into MiXCR, producing one record per CDR3 protein. The sample lists about 370,000 distinct CDR3 sequences, about 15% occurring once. The sequencing input was peripheral blood. The receptors stem from an adult woman with stable Graves' hyperthyroidism. The CDR3 runs from the conserved cysteine through the conserved F or W. A D gene is named only where the DNA matches it firmly. For some rows the clone size is stated as once, few or many, or as a class when expanded; others skip it.

j_call v_call d_call clone_size cdr3_aa cdr3_nt
TRBJ1-2 TRBV27 TRBD1 many CASSFWTGPLSGYTF TGTGCCAGCAGTTTCTGGACAGGGCCTCTGAGTGGCTACACCTTC
TRBJ1-1 TRBV5-1 - - CASSVIGGLGETEAFF TGCGCCAGCAGTGTAATTGGGGGCCTAGGGGAGACTGAAGCTTTCTTT
TRBJ1-2 TRBV6-1 - many CASSQVRGDYGYTF TGTGCCAGCAGTCAAGTCCGGGGTGACTATGGCTACACCTTC
TRBJ2-7 TRBV30 TRBD2 many CAWSIGSGRTYEQYF TGTGCCTGGAGTATCGGTAGCGGGCGAACCTACGAGCAGTACTTC
TRBJ1-2 TRBV9 - many CASSPIGEGHRGYTF TGTGCCAGCAGCCCCATAGGTGAGGGGCACCGGGGCTACACCTTC
TRBJ2-7 TRBV30 TRBD2 few CAWSGGSGGKGNEQYF TGTGCCTGGAGTGGAGGAAGCGGGGGTAAGGGGAACGAGCAGTACTTC
TRBJ2-7 TRBV11-2 TRBD2 many CASSRLRTLAGTWEQYF TGTGCCAGCAGCCGTCTTAGGACGCTAGCGGGAACGTGGGAGCAGTACTTC
TRBJ2-1 TRBV2 - many CASSEDRISYNEQFF TGTGCCAGCAGTGAAGACAGGATCTCCTACAATGAGCAGTTCTTC
TRBJ1-1 TRBV12-3/TRBV12-4 - few CASRDGLVEAFF TGTGCCAGCAGGGACGGTTTGGTTGAAGCTTTCTTT
TRBJ2-7 TRBV20-1 - many CSARDTSGRSEQYF TGCAGTGCTAGAGATACGTCAGGGAGGAGCGAGCAGTACTTC
TRBJ2-7 TRBV28 TRBD2 - CASRPGLAVSYEQYF TGTGCCAGCAGACCAGGACTAGCGGTTTCCTACGAGCAGTACTTC
TRBJ1-5 TRBV25-1 TRBD1 - CASSDPGQNQPQHF TGTGCCAGCAGTGATCCGGGACAGAATCAGCCCCAGCATTTT
TRBJ1-1 TRBV7-9 - many CASSRERDGNTEAFF TGTGCCAGCAGCCGCGAGCGGGACGGGAACACTGAAGCTTTCTTT
TRBJ2-7 TRBV19 - - CASSMSQKFYEQYF TGTGCCAGTAGTATGTCACAGAAATTCTACGAGCAGTACTTC
TRBJ2-7 TRBV2 TRBD2 many CASSEREPTYEQYF TGTGCCAGCAGTGAGCGGGAGCCCACCTACGAGCAGTACTTC
TRBJ1-5 TRBV16 - many CASSQNRNQPQHF TGTGCCAGCAGCCAAAATCGAAATCAGCCCCAGCATTTT
TRBJ2-7 TRBV28 TRBD1 - CASYKASPGGEQYF TGTGCCAGTTATAAGGCCTCGCCAGGGGGCGAGCAGTACTTC
TRBJ2-5 TRBV5-4 - many CASSLPGPQETQYF TGTGCCAGCAGCTTGCCGGGACCTCAAGAGACCCAGTACTTC
TRBJ1-2 TRBV20-1 TRBD1 many CSASGGNGYTF TGCAGTGCATCAGGGGGCAATGGCTACACCTTC
TRBJ2-3 TRBV7-8 TRBD2 many CASSLVTSGGTQYF TGTGCCAGCAGCTTAGTGACTAGCGGCGGTACGCAGTATTTT
TRBJ2-7 TRBV6-1 TRBD2 many CASRGPGTSASYEQYF TGTGCCAGCAGGGGCCCCGGGACTAGCGCCTCCTACGAGCAGTACTTC
TRBJ1-2 TRBV3-1 - few CASSLGHGRDYGYTF TGTGCCAGCAGCCTCGGCCATGGCAGAGACTATGGCTACACCTTC
TRBJ1-5 TRBV4-1 - few CASSPGGVRGNQPQHF TGCGCCAGCAGCCCGGGGGGGGTTAGGGGCAATCAGCCCCAGCATTTT
TRBJ1-5 TRBV6-5 - - CASSSQGSQPQHF TGTGCCAGCAGTTCCCAGGGGTCTCAGCCCCAGCATTTT
TRBJ1-5 TRBV30 - many CAWSRPGTAVHQPQHF TGTGCCTGGAGTAGGCCGGGGACCGCCGTTCATCAGCCCCAGCATTTT
TRBJ2-5 TRBV5-1 - many CASSLSGAPKETQYF TGCGCCAGCAGCTTGTCAGGGGCGCCGAAGGAGACCCAGTACTTC